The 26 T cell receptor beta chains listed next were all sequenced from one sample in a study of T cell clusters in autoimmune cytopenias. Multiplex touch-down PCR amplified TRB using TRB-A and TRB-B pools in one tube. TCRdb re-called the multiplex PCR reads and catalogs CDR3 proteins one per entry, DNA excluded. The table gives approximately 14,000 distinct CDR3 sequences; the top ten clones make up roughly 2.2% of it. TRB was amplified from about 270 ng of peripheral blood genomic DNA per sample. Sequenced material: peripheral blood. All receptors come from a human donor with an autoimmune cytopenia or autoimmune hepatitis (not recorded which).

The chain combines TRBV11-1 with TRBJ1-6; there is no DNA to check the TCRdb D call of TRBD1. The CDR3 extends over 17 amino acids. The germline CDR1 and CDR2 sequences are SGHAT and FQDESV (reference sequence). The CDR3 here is CASSEHDGQGAYSPLHF. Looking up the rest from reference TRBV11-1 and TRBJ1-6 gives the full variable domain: EAEVAQSPRYKITEKSQAVAFWCDPISGHATLYWYRQILGQGPELLVQFQDESVVDDSQLPKDRFSAERLKGVDSTLKIQPAELGDSAMYLCASSEHDGQGAYSPLHFGNGTRLTVT.

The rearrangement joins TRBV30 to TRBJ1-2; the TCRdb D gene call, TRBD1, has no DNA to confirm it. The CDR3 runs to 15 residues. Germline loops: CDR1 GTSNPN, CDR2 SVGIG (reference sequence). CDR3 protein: CAWSGRPGTGRDYTF.

The CDR3: CASSMVSGVGAFF. The chain employs TRBV19 and TRBJ1-1. Germline CDR1 and CDR2: LNHDA and SQIVND (reference sequence). CDR3 length equals 13 residues.

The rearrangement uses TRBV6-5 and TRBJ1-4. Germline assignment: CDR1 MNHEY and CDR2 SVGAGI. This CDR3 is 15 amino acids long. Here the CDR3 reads CASTPKRISNEKLFF.

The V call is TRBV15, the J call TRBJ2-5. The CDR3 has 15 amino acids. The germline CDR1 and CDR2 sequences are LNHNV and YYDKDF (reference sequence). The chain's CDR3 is CATSTSFKPAETQYF.

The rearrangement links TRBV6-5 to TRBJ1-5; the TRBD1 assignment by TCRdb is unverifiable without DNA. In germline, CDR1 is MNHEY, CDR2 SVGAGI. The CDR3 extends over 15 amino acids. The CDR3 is CASRNTGTANQPQHF.

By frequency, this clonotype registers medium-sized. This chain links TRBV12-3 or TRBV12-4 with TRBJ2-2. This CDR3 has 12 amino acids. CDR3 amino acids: CASSSRTGELFF.

CDR3 sequence: CASSWTGLAEAFF. V usage is TRBV6-5 and J usage is TRBJ1-1; the D call of TRBD1 rests on TCRdb alone, since no DNA is present to check it. Germline V lookup: CDR1 MNHEY, CDR2 SVGAGI. CDR3 size: 13 residues.

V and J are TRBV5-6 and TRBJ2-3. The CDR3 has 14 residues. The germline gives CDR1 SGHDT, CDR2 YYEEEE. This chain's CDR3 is CASSLAFGTDTQYF.

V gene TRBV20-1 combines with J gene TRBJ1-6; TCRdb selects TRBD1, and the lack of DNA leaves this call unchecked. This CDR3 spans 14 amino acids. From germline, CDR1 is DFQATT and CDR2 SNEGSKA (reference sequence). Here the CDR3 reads CSVFDRGNDSPLHF.

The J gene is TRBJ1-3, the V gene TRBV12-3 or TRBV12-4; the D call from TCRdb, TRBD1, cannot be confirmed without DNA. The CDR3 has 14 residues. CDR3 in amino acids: CASSSGTLGNTIYF.

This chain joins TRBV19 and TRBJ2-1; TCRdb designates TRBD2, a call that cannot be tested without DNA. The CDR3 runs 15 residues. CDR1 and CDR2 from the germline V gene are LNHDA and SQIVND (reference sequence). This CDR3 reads CASSIFSGSPNEQFF.

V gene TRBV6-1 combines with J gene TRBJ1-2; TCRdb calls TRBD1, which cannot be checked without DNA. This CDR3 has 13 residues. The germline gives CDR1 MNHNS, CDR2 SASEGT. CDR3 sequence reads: CASNRAGGYGYTF.

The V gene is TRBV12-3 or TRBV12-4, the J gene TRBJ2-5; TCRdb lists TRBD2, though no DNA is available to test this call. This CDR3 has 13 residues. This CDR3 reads CASTLLAGGPQYF.

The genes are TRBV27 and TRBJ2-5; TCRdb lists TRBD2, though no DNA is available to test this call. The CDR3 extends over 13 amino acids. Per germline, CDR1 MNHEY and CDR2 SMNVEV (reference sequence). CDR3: CASGGWEQETQYF.

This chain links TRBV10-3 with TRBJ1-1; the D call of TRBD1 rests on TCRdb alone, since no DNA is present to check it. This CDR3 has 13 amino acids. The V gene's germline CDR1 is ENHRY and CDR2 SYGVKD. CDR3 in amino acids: CAISESNGGKAFF.

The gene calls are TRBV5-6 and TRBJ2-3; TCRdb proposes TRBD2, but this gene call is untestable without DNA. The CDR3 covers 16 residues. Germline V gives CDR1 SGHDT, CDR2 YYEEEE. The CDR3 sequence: CASSLFVAGGPGTQYF.

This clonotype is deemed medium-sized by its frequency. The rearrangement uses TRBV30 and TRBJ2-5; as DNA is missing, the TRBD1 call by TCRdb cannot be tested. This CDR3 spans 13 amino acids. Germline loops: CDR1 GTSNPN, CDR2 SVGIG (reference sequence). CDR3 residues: CALLRGRGETQYF.

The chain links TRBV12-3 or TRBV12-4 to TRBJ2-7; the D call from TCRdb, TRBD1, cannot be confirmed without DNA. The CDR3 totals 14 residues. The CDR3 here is CASSYGGQGYEQYF.

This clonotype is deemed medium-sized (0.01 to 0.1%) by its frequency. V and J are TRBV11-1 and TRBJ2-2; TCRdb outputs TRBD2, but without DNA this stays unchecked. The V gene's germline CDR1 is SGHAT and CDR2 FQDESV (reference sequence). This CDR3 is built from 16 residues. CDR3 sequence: CASSFYRGVHTGELFF.

The CDR3 sequence: CSASPGLHSGSSYNEQFF. The rearrangement uses TRBV20-1 and TRBJ2-1; TCRdb's D gene call, TRBD2, goes unchecked for lack of DNA. The CDR3 consists of 18 residues. CDR1 is DFQATT, CDR2 SNEGSKA, per germline (reference sequence).

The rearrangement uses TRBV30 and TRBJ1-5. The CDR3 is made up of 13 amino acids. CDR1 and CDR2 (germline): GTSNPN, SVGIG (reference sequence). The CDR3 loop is CAWAEEVDQPQHF.

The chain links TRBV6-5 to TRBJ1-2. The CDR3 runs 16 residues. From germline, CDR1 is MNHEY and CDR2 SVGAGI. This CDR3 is CASSTGSGRGNYGYTF.

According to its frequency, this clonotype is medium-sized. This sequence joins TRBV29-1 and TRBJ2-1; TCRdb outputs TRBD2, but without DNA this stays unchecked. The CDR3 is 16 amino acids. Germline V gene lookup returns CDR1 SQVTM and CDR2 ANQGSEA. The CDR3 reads CSVKTSGGSSYNEQFF.

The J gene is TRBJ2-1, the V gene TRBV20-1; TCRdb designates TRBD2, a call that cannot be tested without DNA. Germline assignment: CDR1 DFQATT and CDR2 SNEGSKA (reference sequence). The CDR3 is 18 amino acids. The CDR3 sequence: CSARDKRVAGGSYNEQFF.

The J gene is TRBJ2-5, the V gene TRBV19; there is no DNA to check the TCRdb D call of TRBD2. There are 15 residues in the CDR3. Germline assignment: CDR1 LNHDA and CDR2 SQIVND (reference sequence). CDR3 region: CASSLGASAQETQYF.